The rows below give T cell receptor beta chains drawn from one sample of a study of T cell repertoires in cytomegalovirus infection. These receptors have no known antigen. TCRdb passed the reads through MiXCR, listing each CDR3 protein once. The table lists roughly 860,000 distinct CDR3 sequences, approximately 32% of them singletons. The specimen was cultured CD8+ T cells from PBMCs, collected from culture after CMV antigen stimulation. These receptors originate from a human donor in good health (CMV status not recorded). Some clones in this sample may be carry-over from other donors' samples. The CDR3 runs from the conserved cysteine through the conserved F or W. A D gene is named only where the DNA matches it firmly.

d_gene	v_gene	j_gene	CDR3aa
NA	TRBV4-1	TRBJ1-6	CASSQDRGGNSPLHF
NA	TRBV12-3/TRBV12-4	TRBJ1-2	CASRAGHHNYGYTF
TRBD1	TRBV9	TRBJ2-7	CASSPSGTGSVQQYF
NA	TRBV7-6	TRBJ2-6	CASSLDRISGANVLTF
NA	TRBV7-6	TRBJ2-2	CARSQAPGELFF
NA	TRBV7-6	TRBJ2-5	CASSPTGYSGETQYF
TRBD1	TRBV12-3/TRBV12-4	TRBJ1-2	CASSASVEGAAGYTF
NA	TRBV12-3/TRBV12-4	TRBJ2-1	CASSLVGGAYYNEQFF
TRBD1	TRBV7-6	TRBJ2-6	CASSERQGAANVLTF
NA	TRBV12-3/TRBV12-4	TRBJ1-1	CAIEIAGSDRWVNTEAFF
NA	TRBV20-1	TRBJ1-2	CSARAPRQEPYGYTF
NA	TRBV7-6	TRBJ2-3	CASSLALIGDTQYF
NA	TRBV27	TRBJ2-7	CASSLSVSGYEQYF
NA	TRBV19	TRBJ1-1	CASSISVGGSRNTEAFF
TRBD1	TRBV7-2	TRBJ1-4	CASSQEGAPNEKLFF
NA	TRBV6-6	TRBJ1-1	CVSTGEAVMNTEAFF
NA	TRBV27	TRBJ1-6	CASSLRESHSPLHF
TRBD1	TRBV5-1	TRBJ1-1	CASSFGGTEVWNTEAFF